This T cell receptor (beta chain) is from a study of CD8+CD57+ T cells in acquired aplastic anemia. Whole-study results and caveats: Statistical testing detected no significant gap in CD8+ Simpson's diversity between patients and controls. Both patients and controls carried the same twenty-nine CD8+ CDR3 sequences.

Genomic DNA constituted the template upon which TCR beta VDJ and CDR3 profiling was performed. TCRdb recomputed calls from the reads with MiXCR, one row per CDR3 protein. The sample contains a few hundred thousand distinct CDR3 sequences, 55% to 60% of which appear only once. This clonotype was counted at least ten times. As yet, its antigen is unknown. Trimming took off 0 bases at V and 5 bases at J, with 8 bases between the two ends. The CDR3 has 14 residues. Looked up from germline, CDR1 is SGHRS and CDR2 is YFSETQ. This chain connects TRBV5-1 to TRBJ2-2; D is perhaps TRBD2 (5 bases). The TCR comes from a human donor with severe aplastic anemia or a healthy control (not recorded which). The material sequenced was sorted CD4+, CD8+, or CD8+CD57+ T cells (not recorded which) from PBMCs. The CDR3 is CASSLGRTTGELFF. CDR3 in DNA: TGCGCCAGCAGCTTGGGGAGGACTACCGGGGAGCTGTTTTTT.